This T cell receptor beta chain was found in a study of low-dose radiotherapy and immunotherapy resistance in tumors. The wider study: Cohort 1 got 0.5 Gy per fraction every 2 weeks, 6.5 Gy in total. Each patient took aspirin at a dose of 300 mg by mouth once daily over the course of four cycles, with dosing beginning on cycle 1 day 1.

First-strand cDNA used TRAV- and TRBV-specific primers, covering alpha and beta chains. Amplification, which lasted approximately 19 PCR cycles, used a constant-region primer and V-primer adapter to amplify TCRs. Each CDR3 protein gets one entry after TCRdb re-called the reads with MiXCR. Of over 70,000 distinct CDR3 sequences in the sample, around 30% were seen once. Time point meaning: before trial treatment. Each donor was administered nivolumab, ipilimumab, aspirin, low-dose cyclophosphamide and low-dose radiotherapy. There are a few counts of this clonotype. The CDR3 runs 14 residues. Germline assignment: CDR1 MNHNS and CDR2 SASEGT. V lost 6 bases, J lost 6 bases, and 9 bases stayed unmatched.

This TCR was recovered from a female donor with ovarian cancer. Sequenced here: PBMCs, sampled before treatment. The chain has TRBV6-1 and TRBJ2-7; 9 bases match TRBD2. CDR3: CASREGGRALEQYF. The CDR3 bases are TGTGCCAGCAGAGAGGGCGGGAGGGCCCTCGAGCAGTACTTC.